The 17 T cell receptor beta chains given below trace back to one sample, sequenced in a study of CD8 T cells in ankylosing spondylitis. Points from the study as a whole: Characteristic of ankylosing spondylitis blood, it appeared, was a TCR beta motif comprising about eight highly homologous variants.

Their antigens are not known. Via MiXCR, TCRdb re-called the 5' RACE reads, giving one row per CDR3 protein. The sample lists a few hundred thousand distinct CDR3 sequences, roughly 13% seen once, with 6.5% to 7% in the top ten. Sequenced: blood, either unsorted or a sorted T cell fraction (not recorded which). Receptors originate from a male donor with ankylosing spondylitis.

This clonotype has just a few counts. The chain uses TRBV7-8 and TRBJ2-1; 7 bases are shared with TRBD2. Germline loops: CDR1 SGHVS, CDR2 FQNEAQ. Germline trimming cut 5 bases from V and 10 bases from J; bases unmatched to any gene: 14. The CDR3 consists of 15 residues. The CDR3 is CASSLRDYEAGEQFF. CDR3 in DNA: TGTGCCAGCAGCCTCCGGGACTATGAGGCCGGGGAGCAGTTCTTC.

This clonotype occurred many times. The chain has TRBV5-1 and TRBJ2-5; D could derive from TRBD1 or TRBD2 (5 bases each). The V end was cut by 1 base, the J end by 0 bases, with 7 bases between. There are 14 residues in the CDR3. Germline V gene lookup returns CDR1 SGHRS and CDR2 YFSETQ. CDR3 residues: CASSLRGDQETQYF. For the CDR3, the DNA is TGCGCCAGCAGCTTGAGGGGAGACCAAGAGACCCAGTACTTC.

This clonotype is a singleton in its sample. V is TRBV30 and J is TRBJ2-1; D is unresolved. V was pared by 0 bases and J by 4 bases, with 4 bases between. Germline CDR1 GTSNPN, CDR2 SVGIG (reference sequence). This CDR3 comprises 12 residues. Written as DNA, the CDR3 is TGTGCCTGGAGTGTACGGTACAATGAGCAGTTCTTC. Amino acids: CAWSVRYNEQFF.

The chain uses TRBV3-1 and TRBJ2-7, with TRBD2 as a possible D gene (5 bases). CDR3 length equals 13 residues. Germline V gene lookup returns CDR1 LGHDT and CDR2 YNNKEL (reference sequence). V shed 3 bases and J shed 3 bases, with 9 bases lying between them. CDR3 nucleotide sequence: TGTGCCAGCAGCCAGAGAAGCGGCTACGAGCAGTACTTC. Encoded protein: CASSQRSGYEQYF.

This clonotype appeared a few times. V is TRBV11-2 and J is TRBJ2-5, with D hard to call. Between the trimmed V and J ends, which lost 5 bases and 7 bases, there was a span of 11 bases. The CDR3 is 12 amino acids. In germline, CDR1 is SGHAT, CDR2 FQNNGV. CDR3 sequence (DNA): TGTGCCAGCAGCCAACTCACGGGGACCCAGTACTTC. Protein product: CASSQLTGTQYF.

The rearrangement links TRBV11-3 to TRBJ1-5; D possibly corresponds to TRBD1 (5 bases). The CDR3 has 14 residues. V was trimmed by 3 bases and J by 3 bases, leaving 9 bases between them. The V gene's germline CDR1 is SGHNT and CDR2 YENEEA. The CDR3 DNA is TGTGCCAGCAGCTTGGACAAAGTCAATCAGCCCCAGCATTTT. It codes for CASSLDKVNQPQHF.

The V and J genes are TRBV7-9 and TRBJ1-1, with D perhaps TRBD1 (6 bases). V lost 5 bases to trimming and J lost 1 base, with 11 bases between them. This CDR3 has 14 residues. The germline V gene has CDR1 SEHNR and CDR2 FQNEAQ (reference sequence). CDR3 loop: CASSAYRENTEAFF. Here the CDR3 DNA reads TGTGCCAGCAGCGCCTACAGGGAGAACACTGAAGCTTTCTTT.

This clonotype showed up many times. The J gene is TRBJ2-7, the V gene TRBV27; D remains unclear. This CDR3 comprises 13 residues. V lost 5 bases and J lost 1, with 9 bases in between. Germline lookup yields CDR1 MNHEY and CDR2 SMNVEV (reference sequence). CDR3 bases: TGTGCCAGCAGTCCATTGGAGTCCTACGAGCAGTACTTC. Amino acid sequence: CASSPLESYEQYF.

This clonotype was picked up many times. The J gene is TRBJ2-1, the V gene TRBV20-1; 9 nucleotides line up with TRBD2. With V trimmed by 1 base and J by 4 bases, 2 bases remained unmatched. CDR3 length equals 14 residues. Germline CDR1 is DFQATT and CDR2 is SNEGSKA (reference sequence). Here the CDR3 reads CSARGLADYNEQFF. CDR3 nucleotide sequence: TGCAGTGCTAGAGGACTAGCGGATTACAATGAGCAGTTCTTC.

This clonotype was counted a few times. The chain carries TRBV29-1 and TRBJ1-2, with TRBD1 matching over 8 bases. Germline V gene lookup returns CDR1 SQVTM and CDR2 ANQGSEA. Trimming cost V 0 bases and J 2 bases; bases outside gene matches: 5. The length of the CDR3 is 15 residues. CDR3 loop: CSVEDRRTGNYGYTF. The DNA for the CDR3 is TGCAGCGTTGAAGATCGGCGGACAGGGAACTATGGCTACACCTTC.

This clonotype was recorded many times. V and J are TRBV20-1 and TRBJ1-1, with D tentatively TRBD1 (5 bases). V gave up 4 bases and J gave up 1 base, with 16 bases separating them. CDR1 is DFQATT and CDR2 is SNEGSKA in the germline V gene (reference sequence). This CDR3 is built from 15 residues. The CDR3 loop is CSATRQGIGNTEAFF. The CDR3 nucleotides read TGCAGTGCTACTCGCCAGGGCATTGGGAACACTGAAGCTTTCTTT.

The rearrangement joins TRBV7-9 to TRBJ1-1, with 7 bases that match TRBD1. Germline V gives CDR1 SEHNR, CDR2 FQNEAQ (reference sequence). The CDR3 contains 12 residues. CDR3: CVGDRMNTEAFF. The CDR3, as DNA: TGTGTTGGGGACAGAATGAACACTGAAGCTTTCTTT.

This clonotype was observed at least ten times. The V and J genes are TRBV28 and TRBJ2-1, with D possibly TRBD2 on 5 matching bases. The V end was cut by 5 bases, the J end by 4 bases, with 15 bases between. Germline CDR1 MDHEN, CDR2 SYDVKM. The CDR3 contains 15 residues. The CDR3 loop reads CASSPDGLAYNEQFF. CDR3 nucleotide sequence: TGTGCCAGCAGTCCTGACGGGCTAGCTTACAATGAGCAGTTCTTC.

In its sample, this clonotype was seen a few times. The rearrangement uses TRBV4-1 and TRBJ1-6, with 7 nucleotides matching TRBD1. This CDR3 comprises 16 residues. Germline CDR1 is MGHRA and CDR2 is YSYEKL. J gave up 8 bases and V 1 base, and 8 bases lay outside the gene matches. In nucleotides, the CDR3 is TGCGCCAGCAGCCAAGGGGTTCGAGACAGGGATTCACCCCTCCACTTT. Protein: CASSQGVRDRDSPLHF.

This clonotype has just a few counts. V and J are TRBV5-5 and TRBJ2-2; TRBD2 might be the D (6 bases). The CDR3 loop spans 17 amino acids. The germline V and J ends were trimmed by 0 bases and 0 bases, with 12 bases remaining between them. From germline, CDR1 is SGHKS and CDR2 YYEKEE (reference sequence). The DNA for the CDR3 is TGTGCCAGCAGCTTGGGCGGGGCGCTTTCGAACACCGGGGAGCTGTTTTTT. Protein product: CASSLGGALSNTGELFF.

The table lists this clonotype with many counts. V is TRBV5-1 and J is TRBJ1-6; D is possibly TRBD1 (6 bases). V lost 6 bases and J 7 bases, leaving 17 bases between the germline ends. This CDR3 comprises 15 residues. Germline-derived CDR1 and CDR2 are SGHRS and YFSETQ. Here the CDR3 reads CASTASDRENSPLHF. DNA for the CDR3: TGCGCCAGCACCGCCTCGGACAGAGAAAATTCACCCCTCCACTTT.

This clonotype was observed a handful of times. This sequence joins TRBV6-5 and TRBJ1-1, with no clear D. Per germline, CDR1 MNHEY and CDR2 SVGAGI. V was cut by 7 bases and J by 1 base, with 16 bases left in between. The CDR3 has 15 residues. The chain's CDR3 is CASKLIGFGNTEAFF. CDR3 in DNA: TGTGCCAGCAAGTTGATTGGGTTTGGGAACACTGAAGCTTTCTTT.